Listed below are T cell receptor beta chains from one sample, sequenced in a study of Ad26.COV2.S vaccination and SARS-CoV-2 variants. Sequencing used immunoSEQ multiplex PCR; TCRdb keeps in-frame clones, though not all of them. This repertoire shows some 290,000 clones, about 86% found once; its top ten account for 1.5% to 2%. The source material was peripheral blood, sampled in a trial of Ad26.COV2.S vaccine versus placebo. The receptors stem from a person between 18 and 65 years old who received the Ad26.COV2.S COVID-19 vaccine or a placebo. Each CDR3 is given with its conserved first and last residue. D genes are given only for firm matches. Not every row has a clone size; where given, it reads once, few, many or a size class.

clone_size d_call j_call v_call cdr3_nt cdr3_aa
few NA TRBJ2-7 TRBV4-1 TGCGCCAGCAGCCAGGGTATGAGCACCGGGCCACAAGGCGAGCAGTACTTC CASSQGMSTGPQGEQYF
once NA TRBJ1-2 TRBV7-9 TGTGCCAGCAGCTCTTTAATGCTTGGGACGGACTATGGCTACACCTTC CASSSLMLGTDYGYTF
NA TRBD1 TRBJ2-3 TRBV25-1 TGTGCCAGCGGGGACAGGGGGTCCGCAGATACGCAGTATTTT CASGDRGSADTQYF
NA TRBD1 TRBJ1-1 TRBV29-1 TGCAGCGGCGGGGACAGAGGAGGGACTGAAGCTTTCTTT CSGGDRGGTEAFF
NA NA TRBJ1-5 TRBV3-1/TRBV3-2 TGTGCCAGCAGCCAATCAGACTCCAATCAGCCCCAGCATTTT CASSQSDSNQPQHF
NA NA TRBJ2-7 TRBV12-3/TRBV12-4 TGTGCCAGCAGTTCCGGGGCGTCCTACGAGCAGTACTTC CASSSGASYEQYF
NA NA TRBJ1-2 TRBV19 TGTGCCAGTACCCCCCGAGCCCAACAAAATGGCTACACCTTC CASTPRAQQNGYTF
once NA TRBJ1-3 TRBV18 TGTGCCAGCTCACCACCGGTGGGTGGTCGAGGACAACCAAACACCATATATTTT CASSPPVGGRGQPNTIYF
once TRBD2 TRBJ2-5 TRBV18 TGTGCCAGCTCCCGCCGGGGTAGCGGGGGGGCCCGTGAAGAGACCCAGTACTTC CASSRRGSGGAREETQYF
NA TRBD2 TRBJ2-3 TRBV3-1/TRBV3-2 TGTGCCAGCACCCAGCGGGGGGCAATCACAGATACGCAGTATTTT CASTQRGAITDTQYF
NA TRBD1 TRBJ1-2 TRBV7-2 TGTGCCAGCAGCGCACAACCGACAGGGTCTTATGGCTACACCTTC CASSAQPTGSYGYTF
NA TRBD1 TRBJ1-2 TRBV7-9 TGTGCCAGCAGTACAAACCGGGACAGGGCGTCTGGCTACACCTTC CASSTNRDRASGYTF
NA NA TRBJ1-2 TRBV2 TGTGCGGGACTTCGCTCCTATGGCTACACCTTC CAGLRSYGYTF
NA NA TRBJ1-1 TRBV7-2 TGTGCCAGCAGCTTAGGGGAGGACACTGAAGCTTTCTTT CASSLGEDTEAFF
NA NA TRBJ2-1 TRBV11-1 TGTGCCAGCAGCTTAGGGACTGCAAATGAGCAGTTCTTC CASSLGTANEQFF
once NA TRBJ1-6 TRBV27 TGTGCCAGCAGCCTGAAGGGGTATAATTCACCCCTCCACTTT CASSLKGYNSPLHF
NA NA TRBJ1-5 TRBV9 TGTGCCAGCAGCGTAGAGGGGGTCGACGGCCAGCCCCAGCATTTT CASSVEGVDGQPQHF
NA TRBD1 TRBJ2-7 TRBV30 TGTGCCTGGAGTGTAGGGACAGGGGCCTACGAGCAGTACTTC CAWSVGTGAYEQYF
NA NA TRBJ1-2 TRBV3-1/TRBV3-2 TGTGCCAGCAGCCCTTCCGGACATGGCTACACCTTC CASSPSGHGYTF
NA NA TRBJ2-7 TRBV30 TGTGCCTGGAGTGTAACCCCCTGGGGTCATCAAAGGTACGAGCAGTACTTC CAWSVTPWGHQRYEQYF
NA TRBD1 TRBJ2-7 TRBV27 TGTGCCAGCAGCCCTCAGACAGGGGCCTACGAGCAGTACTTC CASSPQTGAYEQYF
few NA TRBJ2-7 TRBV28 TGTGCCAGCGGCCTTGCCCCCTACGAGCAGTACTTC CASGLAPYEQYF
NA TRBD1 TRBJ1-2 TRBV6-1 TGTGCCAGCAGTGAAATCGCCCAGGGGGGCTATGGCTACACCTTC CASSEIAQGGYGYTF
NA NA TRBJ1-1 TRBV3-1/TRBV3-2 TGTGCCAGCAGCCATACAGCAGACACTGAAGCTTTCTTT CASSHTADTEAFF
NA TRBD2 TRBJ2-1 TRBV7-2 TGTGCCAGCAGCTTATCTAGCGGGTCCTACAATGAGCAGTTCTTC CASSLSSGSYNEQFF
NA NA TRBJ2-3 TRBV23-1 TGCGCCACCAATGACGGAGTGGTGAGCACAGATACGCAGTATTTT CATNDGVVSTDTQYF
NA NA TRBJ2-1 TRBV6-5 TGTGCCAGCAGTTACGCCTTGGATCCGGCCCGCGATGAGCAGTTCTTC CASSYALDPARDEQFF
NA TRBD2 TRBJ2-5 TRBV2 TGTGCCAGCACGGGGGGTCCCAAAGAGACCCAGTACTTC CASTGGPKETQYF
NA TRBD2 TRBJ2-3 TRBV19 TGTGCCAGTAGTATGATGATAGCGGGGGATTCAGATACGCAGTATTTT CASSMMIAGDSDTQYF
NA NA TRBJ1-1 TRBV6-5 TGTGCCAGCAGTACCTCCAGAAACACTGAAGCTTTCTTT CASSTSRNTEAFF
NA NA TRBJ1-5 TRBV30 TGTGCCTGGGGCGGGATTTCAAGCAATCAGCCCCAGCATTTT CAWGGISSNQPQHF
NA NA TRBJ2-3 TRBV3-1/TRBV3-2 TGTGCCAGCTCGACCCGCGGGGATCCCACAGATACGCAGTATTTT CASSTRGDPTDTQYF
NA NA TRBJ2-3 TRBV12-5 TGTGCTAGTGGTTTGGTAGTGGGGAGCACAGATACGCAGTATTTT CASGLVVGSTDTQYF
NA NA TRBJ2-2 TRBV2 TGTGCCAGCATGGTGGTGCTTACCGGGGAGCTGTTTTTT CASMVVLTGELFF
many NA TRBJ2-2 TRBV5-4 TGTGCCAGCAGTCCCCCTAGCTTTGGGACAACCGGGGAGCTGTTTTTT CASSPPSFGTTGELFF
once NA TRBJ2-1 TRBV7-8 TGTGCCAGCAGCTTAGCGAGGTCTTGGGACCCATACAATGAGCAGTTCTTC CASSLARSWDPYNEQFF
NA NA TRBJ2-3 TRBV6-2/TRBV6-3 TGTGCCAGCAGTTACCAGGGCCCGGATACGCAGTATTTT CASSYQGPDTQYF
NA NA TRBJ1-2 TRBV5-8 TGTGCCAGCAGCTTGGACTCTCGGGCCTCAAAATGGGGGGGCTACACCTTC CASSLDSRASKWGGYTF
NA NA TRBJ2-7 TRBV12-5 TGTGCTAGTGGCCCCCCAACAGGAATTAGCTCCTACGAGCAGTACTTC CASGPPTGISSYEQYF
NA TRBD1 TRBJ1-2 TRBV18 TGTGCCAGCTCACCGGGACAGGGGTTTGGCTACACCTTC CASSPGQGFGYTF
once TRBD1 TRBJ1-6 TRBV5-6 TGTGCCAGCAGCTCGGGGACAGGGGGTTTCCATAATTCACCCCTCCACTTT CASSSGTGGFHNSPLHF
once TRBD1 TRBJ1-6 TRBV7-9 TGTGCCAGCAGCGAATGGACAGGGGATAATTCACCCCTCCACTTT CASSEWTGDNSPLHF
NA NA TRBJ2-3 TRBV12-3/TRBV12-4 TGTGCCAGCAGTTTAAAGACTGGGCCCCAGTATTTT CASSLKTGPQYF
NA TRBD1 TRBJ1-2 TRBV5-1 TGCGCCAGCAGCTCGGGGACAGGTTCCCACTATGGCTACACCTTC CASSSGTGSHYGYTF
NA TRBD1 TRBJ2-1 TRBV2 TGTGCCAGCAATCTGTCCGGGACAGGAATCAATGAGCAGTTCTTC CASNLSGTGINEQFF
NA NA TRBJ2-1 TRBV5-1 TGCGCCAGCAGTCGGACCCTCAATGAGCAGTTCTTC CASSRTLNEQFF
NA TRBD2 TRBJ2-3 TRBV7-2 TGTGCCAGCAGGCGTGCTAGCGGGGGGCACACAGATACGCAGTATTTT CASRRASGGHTDTQYF
NA NA TRBJ2-5 TRBV4-3 TGCGCCAGCAGCCAGGGACAAACAAACGGAGGAGAGACCCAGTACTTC CASSQGQTNGGETQYF
NA NA TRBJ1-1 TRBV5-6 TGTGCCAGCAGCTTGGGACAGGTGAGGGCTGAAGCTTTCTTT CASSLGQVRAEAFF
NA NA TRBJ2-2 TRBV1 TGCACCAGCAGCCGGCGACGCGGGGGGCGAACCGGGGAGCTGTTTTTT CTSSRRRGGRTGELFF
NA NA TRBJ1-4 TRBV5-6 TGTGCCAGCCGCCAGGCAGCCCATAATGAAAAACTGTTTTTT CASRQAAHNEKLFF